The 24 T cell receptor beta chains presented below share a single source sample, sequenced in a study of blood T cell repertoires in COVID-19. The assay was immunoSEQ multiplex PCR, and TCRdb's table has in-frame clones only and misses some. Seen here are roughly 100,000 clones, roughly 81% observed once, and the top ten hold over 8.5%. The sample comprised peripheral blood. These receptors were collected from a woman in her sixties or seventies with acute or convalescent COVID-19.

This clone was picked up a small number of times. The CDR3 spells CASSLGDRGTETQYF. In nucleotides, the CDR3 is TGTGCCAGCAGCTTAGGCGACAGGGGCACGGAGACCCAGTACTTC. V gene TRBV13 combines with J gene TRBJ2-5, with TRBD1 identical over 8 bases. V was clipped by 0 bases and J by 5 bases; unmatched bases: 5. The germline CDR1 and CDR2 sequences are PRHDT and FYEKMQ (reference sequence). The CDR3 contains 15 residues.

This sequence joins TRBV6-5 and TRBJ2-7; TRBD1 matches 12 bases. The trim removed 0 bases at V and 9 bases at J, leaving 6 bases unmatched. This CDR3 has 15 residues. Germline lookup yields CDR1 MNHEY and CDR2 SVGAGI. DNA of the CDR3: TGTGCCAGCAGTTACTCCGGGACAGGGGGCTTACGGCAGTACTTC. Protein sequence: CASSYSGTGGLRQYF.

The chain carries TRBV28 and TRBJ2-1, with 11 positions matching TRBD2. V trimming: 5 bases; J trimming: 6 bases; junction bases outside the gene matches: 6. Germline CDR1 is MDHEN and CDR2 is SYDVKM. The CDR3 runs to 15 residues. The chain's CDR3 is CASSRRLAGTNEQFF. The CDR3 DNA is TGTGCCAGCAGTCGTAGACTAGCGGGAACCAATGAGCAGTTCTTC.

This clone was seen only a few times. In DNA, the CDR3 is TGTGCCAGCAGTCCCGGGGGGGCGGGTGAAAAACTGTTTTTT. This encodes CASSPGGAGEKLFF. V usage is TRBV25-1 and J usage is TRBJ1-4; TRBD1 might be the D (6 bases). The CDR3 has 14 amino acids. The V gene's germline CDR1 is MGHDK and CDR2 SYGVNS. V lost 5 bases, J lost 7 bases, and 14 bases lay in between.

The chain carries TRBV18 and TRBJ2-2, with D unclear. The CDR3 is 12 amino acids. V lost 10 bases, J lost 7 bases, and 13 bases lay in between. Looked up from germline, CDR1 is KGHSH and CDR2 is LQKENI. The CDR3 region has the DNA TGTGCCATCCCAGCCGGGTTCGGGGAGCTGTTTTTT. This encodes CAIPAGFGELFF. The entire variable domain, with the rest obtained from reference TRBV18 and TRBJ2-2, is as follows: NAGVMQNPRHLVRRRGQEARLRCSPMKGHSHVYWYRQLPEEGLKFMVYLQKENIIDESGMPKERFSAEFPKEGPSILRIQQVVRGDSAAYFCAIPAGFGELFFGEGSRLTVL.

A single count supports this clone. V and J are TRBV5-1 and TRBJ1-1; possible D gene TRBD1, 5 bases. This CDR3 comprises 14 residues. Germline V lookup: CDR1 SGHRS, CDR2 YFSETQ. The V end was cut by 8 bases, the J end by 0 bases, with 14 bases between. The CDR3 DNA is TGCGCCAGTCAGCAGGGTGGAATGAACACTGAAGCTTTCTTT. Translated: CASQQGGMNTEAFF. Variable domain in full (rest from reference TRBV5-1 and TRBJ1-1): KAGVTQTPRYLIKTRGQQVTLSCSPISGHRSVSWYQQTPGQGLQFLFEYFSETQRNKGNFPGRFSGRQFSNSRSEMNVSTLELGDSALYLCASQQGGMNTEAFFGQGTRLTVV.

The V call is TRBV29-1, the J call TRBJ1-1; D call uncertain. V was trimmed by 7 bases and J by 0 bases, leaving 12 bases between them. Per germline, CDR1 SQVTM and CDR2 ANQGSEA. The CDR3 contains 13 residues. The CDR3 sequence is CSGTGMVNTEAFF. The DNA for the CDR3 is TGCAGCGGTACCGGGATGGTGAACACTGAAGCTTTCTTT.

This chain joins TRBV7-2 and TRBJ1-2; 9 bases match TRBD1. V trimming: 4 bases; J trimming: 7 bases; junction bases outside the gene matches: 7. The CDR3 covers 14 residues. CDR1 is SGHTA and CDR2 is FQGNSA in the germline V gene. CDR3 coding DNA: TGTGCCAGCAGCTACCCCGGGACAGGGATTGGCTACACCTTC. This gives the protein CASSYPGTGIGYTF.

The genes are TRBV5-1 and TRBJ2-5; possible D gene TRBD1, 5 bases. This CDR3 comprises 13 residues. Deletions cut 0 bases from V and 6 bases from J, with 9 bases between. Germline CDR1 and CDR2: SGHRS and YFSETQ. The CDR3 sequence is CASSLEGEKTQYF. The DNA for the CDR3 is TGCGCCAGCAGCTTGGAAGGGGAAAAGACCCAGTACTTC.

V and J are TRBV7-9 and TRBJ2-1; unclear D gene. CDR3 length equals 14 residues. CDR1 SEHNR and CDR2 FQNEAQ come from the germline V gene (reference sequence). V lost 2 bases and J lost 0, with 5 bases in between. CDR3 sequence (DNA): TGTGCCAGCAGCTTATGGAGCTCCTACAATGAGCAGTTCTTC. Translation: CASSLWSSYNEQFF.

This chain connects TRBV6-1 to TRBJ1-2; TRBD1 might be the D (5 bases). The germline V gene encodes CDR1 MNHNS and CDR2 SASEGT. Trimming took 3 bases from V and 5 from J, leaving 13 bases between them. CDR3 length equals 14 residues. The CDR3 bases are TGTGCCAGCAGTGACAGGGCCTCCGTGTATGGCTACACCTTC. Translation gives CASSDRASVYGYTF.

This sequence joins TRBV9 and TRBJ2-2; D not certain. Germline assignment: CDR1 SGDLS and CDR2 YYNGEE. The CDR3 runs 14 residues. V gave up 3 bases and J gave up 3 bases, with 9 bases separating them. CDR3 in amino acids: CASSGRLYTGELFF. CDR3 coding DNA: TGTGCCAGCAGCGGACGACTGTACACCGGGGAGCTGTTTTTT.

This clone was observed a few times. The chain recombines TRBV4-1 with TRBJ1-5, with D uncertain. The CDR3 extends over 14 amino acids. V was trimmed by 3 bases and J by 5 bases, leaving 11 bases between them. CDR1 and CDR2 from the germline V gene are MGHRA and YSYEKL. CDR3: CASSQVRSDQPQHF. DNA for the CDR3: TGCGCCAGCAGCCAGGTTAGGAGTGATCAGCCCCAGCATTTT.

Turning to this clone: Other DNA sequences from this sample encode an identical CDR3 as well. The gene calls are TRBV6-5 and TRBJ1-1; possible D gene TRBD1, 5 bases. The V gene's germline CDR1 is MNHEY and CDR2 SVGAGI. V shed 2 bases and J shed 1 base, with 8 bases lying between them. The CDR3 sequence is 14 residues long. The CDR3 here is CASSYVGGNTEAFF. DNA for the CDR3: TGTGCCAGCAGTTACGTCGGGGGGAACACTGAAGCTTTCTTT.

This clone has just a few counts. CDR3: CASSPRTGQAYEQYF. The DNA of the CDR3 is TGTGCCAGCAGCCCAAGGACAGGTCAGGCCTACGAGCAGTACTTC. The chain joins TRBV7-8 to TRBJ2-7; the match to TRBD1 covers 7 bases. Germline V gene data show CDR1 as SGHVS and CDR2 as FQNEAQ. The CDR3 runs 15 residues. The ends lost 5 bases at V and 2 bases at J; junction bases unmatched: 9.

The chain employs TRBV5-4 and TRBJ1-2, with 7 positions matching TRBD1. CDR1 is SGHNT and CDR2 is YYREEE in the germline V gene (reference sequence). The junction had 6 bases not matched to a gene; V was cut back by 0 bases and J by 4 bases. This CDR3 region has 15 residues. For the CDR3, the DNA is TGTGCCAGCAGCTTGGCCGGGGACAGTAGCTATGGCTACACCTTC. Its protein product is CASSLAGDSSYGYTF.

CDR3 coding DNA: TGTGCCAGTATTGGGCATCCCTCGCGGCCCCAGCATTTT. This translates into CASIGHPSRPQHF. This chain connects TRBV19 to TRBJ1-5; D call uncertain. The CDR3 has 13 amino acids. Germline V CDR1 and CDR2: LNHDA, SQIVND (reference sequence). The ends were cut back, 7 bases at V and 9 bases at J, with 16 bases in the middle.

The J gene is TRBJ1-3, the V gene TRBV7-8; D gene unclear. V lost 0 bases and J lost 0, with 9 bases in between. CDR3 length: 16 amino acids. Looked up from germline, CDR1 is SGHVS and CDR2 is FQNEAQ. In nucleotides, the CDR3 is TGTGCCAGCAGCTTAGCGCGTCCCCGCTCTGGAAACACCATATATTTT. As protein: CASSLARPRSGNTIYF.

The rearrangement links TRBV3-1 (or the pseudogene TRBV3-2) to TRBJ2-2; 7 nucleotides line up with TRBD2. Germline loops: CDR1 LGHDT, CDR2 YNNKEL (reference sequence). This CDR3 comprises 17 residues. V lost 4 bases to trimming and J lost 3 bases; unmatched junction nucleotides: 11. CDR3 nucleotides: TGTGCCAGCAGCCCTCCCTCGGCGGGGGAGGACACCGGGGAGCTGTTTTTT. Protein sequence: CASSPPSAGEDTGELFF.

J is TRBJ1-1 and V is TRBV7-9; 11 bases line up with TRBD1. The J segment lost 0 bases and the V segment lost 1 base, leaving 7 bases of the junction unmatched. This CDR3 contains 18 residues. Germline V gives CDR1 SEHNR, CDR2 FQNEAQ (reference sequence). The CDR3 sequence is CASSLGPGQGAMNTEAFF. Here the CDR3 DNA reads TGTGCCAGCAGCTTAGGCCCCGGACAGGGGGCGATGAACACTGAAGCTTTCTTT. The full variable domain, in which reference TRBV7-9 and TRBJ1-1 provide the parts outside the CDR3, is DTGVSQNPRHKITKRGQNVTFRCDPISEHNRLYWYRQTLGQGPEFLTYFQNEAQLEKSRLLSDRFSAERPKGSFSTLEIQRTEQGDSAMYLCASSLGPGQGAMNTEAFFGQGTRLTVV.

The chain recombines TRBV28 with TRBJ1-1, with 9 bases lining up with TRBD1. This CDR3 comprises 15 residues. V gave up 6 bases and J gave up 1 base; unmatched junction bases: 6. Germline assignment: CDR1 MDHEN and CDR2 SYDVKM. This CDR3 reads CASSTRQGGNTEAFF. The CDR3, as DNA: TGTGCCAGCAGCACACGACAGGGGGGGAACACTGAAGCTTTCTTT.

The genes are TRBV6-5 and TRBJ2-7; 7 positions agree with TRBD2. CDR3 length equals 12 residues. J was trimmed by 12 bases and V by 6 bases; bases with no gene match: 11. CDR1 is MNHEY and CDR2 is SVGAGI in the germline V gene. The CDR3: CASSSSGKRSYF. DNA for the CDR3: TGTGCCAGCAGCAGCAGCGGGAAACGCTCGTACTTC.

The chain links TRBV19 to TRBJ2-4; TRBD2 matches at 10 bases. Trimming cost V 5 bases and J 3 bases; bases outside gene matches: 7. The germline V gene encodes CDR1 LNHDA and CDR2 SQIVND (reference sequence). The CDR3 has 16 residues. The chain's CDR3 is CASSGQRGGSKNIQYF. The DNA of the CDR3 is TGTGCCAGTAGTGGCCAGCGGGGGGGCAGCAAAAACATTCAGTACTTC.

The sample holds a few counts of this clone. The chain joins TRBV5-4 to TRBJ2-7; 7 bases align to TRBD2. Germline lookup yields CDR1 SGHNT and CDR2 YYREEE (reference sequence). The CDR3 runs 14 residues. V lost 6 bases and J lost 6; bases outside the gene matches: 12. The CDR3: CASTHLRELLEQYF. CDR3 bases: TGTGCCAGCACCCACCTGCGGGAGCTTCTCGAGCAGTACTTC.